The clone carrying this T cell receptor beta chain has just a few counts. The sample comes from a study of blood T cells in healthy people across ages. The authors ran a second PCR of about 6 to 11 cycles using a sample-barcoded 5' primer and a J-beta primer mix. TCRdb used MiXCR to reprocess the 5' RACE reads, holding one entry per CDR3 protein. The sample comprises about 570,000 distinct CDR3 sequences, roughly 29% of which are singletons, and about 18% rests with the top ten. Trimming shortened V by 4 bases and J by 0 bases, and 9 bases separated the two germline ends. Germline assignment: CDR1 SNHLY and CDR2 FYNNEI. The CDR3 is 14 amino acids.

This receptor was obtained from a woman between 65 and 79 years old in good health. Sequenced material: blood. The V and J genes are TRBV2 and TRBJ1-2, with D unresolved. The CDR3 DNA reads TGTGCCAGCAGTGCGGCGGTAACTAACTATGGCTACACCTTC. Its protein product is CASSAAVTNYGYTF. The variable domain in full, completed from reference TRBV2 and TRBJ1-2, reads EPEVTQTPSHQVTQMGQEVILRCVPISNHLYFYWYRQILGQKVEFLVSFYNNEISEKSEIFDDQFSVERPDGSNFTLKIRSTKLEDSAMYFCASSAAVTNYGYTFGSGTRLTVV.